This T cell receptor beta chain was sequenced during a study of T cell repertoires in cytomegalovirus infection. Study at large: CMV epitopes, recently identified HLA-C-restricted and well-studied HLA-B-restricted, were used. Public TCR beta signatures marked donors with CMV infection and the matching HLA.

About this clonotype itself: Its antigen is not identified. This may be a read error: a much more frequent sequence differs by one nucleotide.

Study findings and constraints: Within the response measured ex vivo, HLA-C-restricted CMV-specific TCR beta clonotypes were dominant. People with CMV and the relevant HLA were identified by cumulative public TCR beta family frequency.

In TCRdb, the reads were re-called with MiXCR into one record per CDR3 protein. The table records about 830,000 distinct CDR3 sequences, less than 35% of them present only once. CDR1 is SGHTA and CDR2 is FQGNSA in the germline V gene. The CDR3 is 11 amino acids. The starting material was cultured CD8+ T cells from PBMCs, obtained from culture after CMV antigen stimulation. The chain employs TRBV7-2 and TRBJ2-1; TRBD2 might be the D (6 bases). The clonotype was recovered from a human donor in good health (CMV status not recorded). Some clones in this sample may be carry-over from other donors' samples. DNA for the CDR3: TGTGCCAGCAGCCAGGGACTTGAGCAGCTCTTC. Its protein product is CASSQGLEQLF.